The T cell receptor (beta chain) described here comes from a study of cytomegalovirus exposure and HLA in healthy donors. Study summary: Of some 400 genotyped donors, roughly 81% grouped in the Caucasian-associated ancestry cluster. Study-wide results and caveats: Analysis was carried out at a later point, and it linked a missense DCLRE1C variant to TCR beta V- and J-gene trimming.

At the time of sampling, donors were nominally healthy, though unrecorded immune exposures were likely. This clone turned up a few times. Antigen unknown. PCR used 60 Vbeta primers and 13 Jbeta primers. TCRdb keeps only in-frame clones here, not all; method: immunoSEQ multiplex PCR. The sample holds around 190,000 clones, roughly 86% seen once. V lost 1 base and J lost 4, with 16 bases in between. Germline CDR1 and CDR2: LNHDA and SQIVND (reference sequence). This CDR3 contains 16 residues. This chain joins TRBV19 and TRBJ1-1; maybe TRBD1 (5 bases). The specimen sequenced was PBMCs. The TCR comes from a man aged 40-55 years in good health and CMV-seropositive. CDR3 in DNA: TGTGCCAGTAGTATAGTTATTCGGTCGGGGGGCACTGAAGCTTTCTTT. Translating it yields CASSIVIRSGGTEAFF.